This entry lists 16 T cell receptor beta chains sequenced from one sample in a study of cytomegalovirus exposure and HLA in healthy donors. PCR involved 60 Vbeta and 13 Jbeta primers. Some clones are missing from TCRdb's copy, which holds only in-frame ones; the method was immunoSEQ multiplex PCR. This table has roughly 190,000 clones, around 83% appearing once. The specimen sequenced was PBMCs. The source of these receptors is a man aged 35 to 55 in good health and CMV-seropositive.

The chain couples TRBV5-6 to TRBJ2-1, with 7 bases matching TRBD2. Trimming took 4 bases from V and 11 from J; bases not matched to a gene: 12. The CDR3 consists of 14 residues. Germline lookup yields CDR1 SGHDT and CDR2 YYEEEE. CDR3 sequence: CASSAGLPPRKQFF. In DNA form, the CDR3 reads TGTGCCAGCAGCGCGGGACTACCTCCCAGGAAGCAGTTCTTC. Drawing the rest from reference TRBV5-6 and TRBJ2-1, the complete variable domain is DAGVTQSPTHLIKTRGQQVTLRCSPKSGHDTVSWYQQALGQGPQFIFQYYEEEERQRGNFPDRFSGHQFPNYSSELNVNALLLGDSALYLCASSAGLPPRKQFFGPGTRLTVL.

A single count supports this clone. V gene TRBV7-9 combines with J gene TRBJ2-7, with D perhaps TRBD1 (6 bases). Trimming stripped 3 bases from V and 3 bases from J, with 18 bases between. Germline V gives CDR1 SEHNR, CDR2 FQNEAQ (reference sequence). This CDR3 has 16 residues. In DNA form, the CDR3 reads TGTGCCAGCAGCTTGCGATCCCAAGGGGGTAACTACGAGCAGTACTTC. It translates to CASSLRSQGGNYEQYF.

V and J are TRBV5-4 and TRBJ2-7; 8 bases agree with TRBD1. CDR3 length: 15 residues. The J segment lost 2 bases and the V segment lost 4 bases, leaving 8 bases of the junction unmatched. The germline V gene has CDR1 SGHNT and CDR2 YYREEE (reference sequence). CDR3 loop: CASSDNDRGPYEQYF. For the CDR3, the DNA is TGTGCCAGCAGCGATAACGACAGGGGCCCCTACGAGCAGTACTTC.

This chain's CDR3 is CSARGPQEFF. The DNA of the CDR3 is TGCAGTGCTAGAGGGCCCCAAGAGTTCTTC. The chain employs TRBV20-1 and TRBJ2-1; D remains unclear. Looked up from germline, CDR1 is DFQATT and CDR2 is SNEGSKA (reference sequence). The CDR3 covers 10 residues. The V gene lost 1 base and the J gene lost 14 bases, with 9 bases spanning the gap.

This clone was seen just once. The CDR3 is CASSMFGLSGNTIYF. The CDR3 DNA reads TGCGCCAGCAGCATGTTTGGCCTCTCTGGAAACACCATATATTTT. The genes are TRBV4-1 and TRBJ1-3, with D unresolved. Trimming took off 5 bases at V and 0 bases at J, with 11 bases between the two ends. Germline V gives CDR1 MGHRA, CDR2 YSYEKL. This CDR3 has 15 residues.

V gene TRBV5-1 combines with J gene TRBJ1-1; 7 bases line up with TRBD1. V lost 2 bases and J lost 1; bases outside the gene matches: 2. CDR3 size: 14 residues. The germline V gene encodes CDR1 SGHRS and CDR2 YFSETQ. In DNA, the CDR3 is TGCGCCAGCAGCTTCGGGACAGCGAACACTGAAGCTTTCTTT. Encoded protein: CASSFGTANTEAFF.

A single count supports this clone. The chain recombines TRBV29-1 with TRBJ2-7; 7 positions agree with TRBD2. The V gene's germline CDR1 is SQVTM and CDR2 ANQGSEA. V lost 6 bases to trimming and J lost 2 bases; unmatched junction nucleotides: 16. The CDR3 runs to 16 residues. CDR3 protein: CSVARPAAGAAYEQYF. The CDR3 DNA follows: TGCAGCGTAGCTAGACCCGCCGCGGGAGCAGCCTACGAGCAGTACTTC.

The chain recombines TRBV10-2 with TRBJ1-2, with 9 positions matching TRBD1. CDR1 is WSHSY and CDR2 is SAAADI in the germline V gene. With V trimmed by 4 bases and J by 7 bases, 4 bases remained unmatched. The CDR3 spans 13 residues. The DNA of the CDR3 is TGCGCCAGCAGTGGGGACAGGGTTTTTGGCTACACCTTC. It specifies CASSGDRVFGYTF.

The J gene is TRBJ2-7, the V gene TRBV7-2; 9 bases map to TRBD2. Per the germline V gene, CDR1 is SGHTA and CDR2 is FQGNSA. This CDR3 region has 15 residues. V lost 1 base, J lost 3 bases, and 4 bases stayed unmatched. The CDR3 reads CASSLVGLAHYEQYF. CDR3 in DNA: TGTGCCAGCAGCTTAGTAGGACTAGCGCACTACGAGCAGTACTTC.

V usage is TRBV19 and J usage is TRBJ1-2; D gene uncertain. V dropped 6 bases and J dropped 2 bases, with 10 bases sitting between them. From germline, CDR1 is LNHDA and CDR2 SQIVND (reference sequence). This CDR3 has 13 residues. The CDR3 loop is CASSLQENYGYTF. CDR3 DNA: TGTGCCAGTAGCCTCCAGGAAAACTATGGCTACACCTTC.

The chain has TRBV5-5 and TRBJ2-7; D is ambiguous. Germline V gene lookup returns CDR1 SGHKS and CDR2 YYEKEE (reference sequence). Trimming took 4 bases from V and 0 from J, leaving 14 bases between them. This CDR3 is built from 15 residues. CDR3 sequence: CASSNKADTSYEQYF. CDR3 DNA: TGTGCCAGCAGCAACAAGGCAGACACCTCCTACGAGCAGTACTTC. The variable domain in full, with the rest retrieved from reference TRBV5-5 and TRBJ2-7, is DAGVTQSPTHLIKTRGQQVTLRCSPISGHKSVSWYQQVLGQGPQFIFQYYEKEERGRGNFPDRFSARQFPNYSSELNVNALLLGDSALYLCASSNKADTSYEQYFGPGTRLTVT.

This clone appeared once. The chain combines TRBV29-1 with TRBJ2-7; 8 bases line up with TRBD1. With 5 bases clipped from V and 4 bases from J, the junction kept 7 bases outside the gene matches. Per the germline V gene, CDR1 is SQVTM and CDR2 is ANQGSEA. CDR3 size: 13 residues. The CDR3 spells CSVSGTGHYEQYF. The CDR3 coding sequence is TGCAGCGTTTCAGGGACAGGTCATTACGAGCAGTACTTC.

CDR3 protein: CASSKGTSGSSTDTQYF. CDR3 sequence (DNA): TGTGCCAGTAGTAAGGGGACTAGCGGGAGCAGCACAGATACGCAGTATTTT. The V call is TRBV19, the J call TRBJ2-3, with TRBD2 identical over 14 bases. V gave up 4 bases and J gave up 0 bases; unmatched junction bases: 3. CDR3 length: 17 residues. Germline CDR1 and CDR2: LNHDA and SQIVND (reference sequence). Full variable domain (rest looked up from reference TRBV19 and TRBJ2-3): DGGITQSPKYLFRKEGQNVTLSCEQNLNHDAMYWYRQDPGQGLRLIYYSQIVNDFQKGDIAEGYSVSREKKESFPLTVTSAQKNPTAFYLCASSKGTSGSSTDTQYFGPGTRLTVL.

The chain couples TRBV18 to TRBJ2-3; the D gene is possibly TRBD2 (6 bases). The germline V and J ends were trimmed by 5 bases and 0 bases, with 12 bases remaining between them. Germline V gene data show CDR1 as KGHSH and CDR2 as LQKENI. This CDR3 is built from 15 residues. CDR3 sequence (DNA): TGTGCCAGCTCAACAGCGGGCACTAGCACAGATACGCAGTATTTT. Amino acid sequence: CASSTAGTSTDTQYF.

This clone appeared once. This chain uses TRBV6-6 with TRBJ1-5, with 9 bases lining up with TRBD1. Germline V gene lookup returns CDR1 MNHNY and CDR2 SVGAGI (reference sequence). V dropped 4 bases and J dropped 6; count of bases not matched to a gene: 7. The CDR3 sequence is 15 residues long. For the CDR3, the DNA is TGTGCCAGCAGTTTCGGGGACAGGGAAAGTCAGCCCCAGCATTTT. As protein: CASSFGDRESQPQHF.

The chain uses TRBV28 and TRBJ2-7; the match to TRBD2 covers 7 bases. Germline CDR1 is MDHEN and CDR2 is SYDVKM. The CDR3 covers 16 residues. V lost 3 bases, J lost 1 base, and 9 bases stayed unmatched. The CDR3 DNA is TGTGCCAGCAGTTTTCAGAAGGCGGGAGCGTCCTACGAGCAGTACTTC. Residues: CASSFQKAGASYEQYF.